Each of the 2 T cell receptor beta chains below was sequenced from the same sample in a study of shared clonotypes between healthy human individuals. TCRdb's copy holds only in-frame clones and misses some; the assay was immunoSEQ multiplex PCR. The profile shows millions of clones, approximately 94% of them singletons. Terminally differentiated effector memory CD45RA+ cells were excluded by CCR7 positive selection of CD45RO-negative cells. What was sequenced was naive CD8+ T cells sorted from blood. Source of these receptors: a man aged 18 to 29 in good health.

This clone was counted only a few times. This same CDR3 is encoded by further DNA sequences in the sample. The V gene is TRBV27, the J gene TRBJ2-7, with 7 nucleotides matching TRBD1. Losses at the gene ends were 3 bases for V and 4 bases for J; bases not matched to a gene: 3. The CDR3 runs to 13 residues. Per germline, CDR1 MNHEY and CDR2 SMNVEV (reference sequence). The CDR3 loop reads CASSFGRGYEQYF. The CDR3, as DNA: TGTGCCAGCAGTTTTGGCAGGGGGTACGAGCAGTACTTC.

The DNA of the CDR3 is TGTGCCAGCAGCCCCGAGGAGCGGGGGGGCCCCTACGAGCAGTACTTC. Translation gives CASSPEERGGPYEQYF. The rearrangement links TRBV9 to TRBJ2-7; TRBD2 matches at 10 bases. After removal of 4 bases from V and 2 bases from J, the junction contained 9 bases not matched to a gene. Germline CDR1 and CDR2: SGDLS and YYNGEE. This CDR3 has 16 residues.